A selection of T cell receptor beta chains follows, all from one sample in a study of spatial heterogeneity in lung cancer. TCRdb re-called the 5' RACE reads through MiXCR, storing one row per CDR3 protein. The sample holds 30,000 to 50,000 distinct CDR3 sequences, roughly 6% seen once. The sample here was PBMCs, taken at surgery. These receptors originate from a male donor with early-stage non-small cell lung cancer. Both conserved end residues are part of each CDR3.

TRBV10-2 | CASSWTGGSNQPQHF
TRBV10-1 | CASTPGPGGEQYF
TRBV7-8 | CASSLAGTGFENSPLHF
TRBV19 | CASHDERPPNEQFF
TRBV20-1 | CSVIHRDRGSNQPQHF
TRBV5-6 | CASSFETGHNEQFF
TRBV2 | CASSAFFLGQPQHF
TRBV6-2/TRBV6-3 | CASSQRTGNALVTYF
TRBV12-3/TRBV12-4 | CASRRGGTGELFF
TRBV19 | CASSIGDSYFQPQHF
TRBV20-1 | CSAGQGYNEQFF
TRBV20-1 | CSGAGGTEQYF
TRBV4-2 | CASSQEPGESYEQYF
TRBV5-1 | CASSLGRGQETQYF
TRBV28 | CASSSDRPVLDTQYF
TRBV7-9 | CASGETGGARNEKLFF
TRBV7-3 | CASSPWTSWGTDTQYF
TRBV7-2 | CASSLSLAGVGGANVLTF
TRBV11-3 | CASSRERVTEGFF
TRBV6-1 | CATVGYSEQFF
TRBV7-9 | CASSLPGLAGPGGETQYF
TRBV7-3 | CASSLGTSGGAYTQYF
TRBV7-2 | CASSLRRYGYTF
TRBV7-9 | CASSPASGQQYF
TRBV6-2/TRBV6-3 | CASRTSGTDTQYF
TRBV7-2 | CASSLLGWGTESYEQYF
TRBV28 | CASGTASAGPSNEQFF
TRBV11-2 | CASSSRQGTRNYGYTF
TRBV10-3 | CAISGGSGGRDEQFF
TRBV29-1 | CSASRGEIYEQYF
TRBV24-1 | CATSDRDLPYNEQFF
TRBV5-1 | CASSDSPQETQYF
TRBV9 | CASSFGGGLSTDTQYF
TRBV7-2 | CASSLPSGQGSIEQYF
TRBV27 | CASRQSPTGPFWFGANVLTF
TRBV6-5 | CASSYSTGTGKDTQYF
TRBV30 | CAWKLGDLNTGELFF
TRBV18 | CASLLAGEQFF
TRBV7-1 | CASSSQLPNSPLHF
TRBV6-6 | CASSYSKAADRPTQYF
TRBV11-2 | CASSSVPQWSYGYTF
TRBV2 | CAGQGPLGGTDTQYF
TRBV7-9 | CASSPDQGTEAFF
TRBV27 | CASSQQGTLSNQPQHF
TRBV20-1 | CSATQLAGEQFF
TRBV20-1 | CSASGDTDTQYF
TRBV2 | CASSRNLYGYTF